This T cell receptor beta chain was captured by sequencing in a study of blood T cell repertoires in COVID-19. Study background: The United States, Italy and Spain supplied acute and convalescent COVID-19 samples.

Under the authors' procedure: Reference gene primers were amplified, and this amplification served to estimate nucleated cell counts. Produced via immunoSEQ multiplex PCR; TCRdb's table is partial and in-frame only. V, J and clone size are those of that table, while D and trimming were read from the DNA. There are about 48,000 clones in the sample; 75% to 90% occur only once, and about 59% lies in the top ten. The CDR3 length is 16 residues. CDR1 LGHNA and CDR2 YSLEER come from the germline V gene. After removal of 1 base from V and 4 bases from J, the junction contained 7 bases not matched to a gene.

The sample taken for sequencing was peripheral blood. The TCR was taken from a man aged 65 to 85 with acute or convalescent COVID-19. The genes are TRBV4-3 and TRBJ1-5, with 7 nucleotides matching TRBD1. CDR3 sequence (DNA): TGCGCCAGCAGCCAAGGTGGCGGCAGGGGGAATCAGCCCCAGCATTTT. It is translated as CASSQGGGRGNQPQHF.